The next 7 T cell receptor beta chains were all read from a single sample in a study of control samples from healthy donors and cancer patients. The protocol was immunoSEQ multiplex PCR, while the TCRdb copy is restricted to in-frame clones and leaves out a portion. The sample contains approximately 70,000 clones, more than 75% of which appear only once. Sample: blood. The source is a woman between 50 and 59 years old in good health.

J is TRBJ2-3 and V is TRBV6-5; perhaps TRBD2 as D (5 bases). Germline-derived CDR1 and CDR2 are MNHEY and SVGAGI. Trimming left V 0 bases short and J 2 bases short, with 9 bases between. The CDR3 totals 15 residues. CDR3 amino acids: CASSYSRLNTDTQYF. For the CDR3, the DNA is TGTGCCAGCAGTTACTCGAGACTAAACACAGATACGCAGTATTTT.

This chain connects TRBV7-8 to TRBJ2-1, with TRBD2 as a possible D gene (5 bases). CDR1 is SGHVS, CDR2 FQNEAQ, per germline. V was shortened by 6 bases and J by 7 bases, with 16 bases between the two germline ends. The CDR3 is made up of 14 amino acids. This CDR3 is CASSPGVGRNEQFF. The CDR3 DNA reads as TGTGCCAGCAGTCCCGGGGTGGGCCGGAATGAGCAGTTCTTC. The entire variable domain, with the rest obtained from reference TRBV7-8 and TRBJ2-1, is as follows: GAGVSQSPRYKVAKRGQDVALRCDPISGHVSLFWYQQALGQGPEFLTYFQNEAQLDKSGLPSDRFFAERPEGSVSTLKIQRTQQEDSAVYLCASSPGVGRNEQFFGPGTRLTVL.

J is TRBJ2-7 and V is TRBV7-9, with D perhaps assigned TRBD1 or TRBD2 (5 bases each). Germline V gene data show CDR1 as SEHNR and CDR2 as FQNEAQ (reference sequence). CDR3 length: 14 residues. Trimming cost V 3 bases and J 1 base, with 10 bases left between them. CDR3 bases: TGTGCCAGCAGCTTTAGGGACCGGTCCTACGAGCAGTACTTC. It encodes CASSFRDRSYEQYF.

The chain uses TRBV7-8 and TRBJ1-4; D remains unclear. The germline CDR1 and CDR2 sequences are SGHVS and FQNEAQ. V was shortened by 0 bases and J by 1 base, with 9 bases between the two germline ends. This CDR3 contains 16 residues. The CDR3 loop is CASSLARQITNEKLFF. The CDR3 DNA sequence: TGTGCCAGCAGCTTAGCGCGGCAGATAACTAATGAAAAACTGTTTTTT.

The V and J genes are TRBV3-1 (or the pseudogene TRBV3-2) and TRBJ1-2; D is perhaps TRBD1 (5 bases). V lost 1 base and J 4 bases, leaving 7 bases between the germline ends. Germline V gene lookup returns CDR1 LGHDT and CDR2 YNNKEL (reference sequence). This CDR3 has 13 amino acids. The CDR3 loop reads CASSQVGTYGYTF. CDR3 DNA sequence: TGTGCCAGCAGCCAAGTGGGGACCTATGGCTACACCTTC.

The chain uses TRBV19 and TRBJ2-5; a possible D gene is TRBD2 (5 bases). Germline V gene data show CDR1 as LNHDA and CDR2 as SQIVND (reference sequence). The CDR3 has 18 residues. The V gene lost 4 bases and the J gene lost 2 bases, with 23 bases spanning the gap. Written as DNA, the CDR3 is TGTGCCAGTAGTACCCCCCTCGGTAGCGATCTGGCTCAAGAGACCCAGTACTTC. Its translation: CASSTPLGSDLAQETQYF.

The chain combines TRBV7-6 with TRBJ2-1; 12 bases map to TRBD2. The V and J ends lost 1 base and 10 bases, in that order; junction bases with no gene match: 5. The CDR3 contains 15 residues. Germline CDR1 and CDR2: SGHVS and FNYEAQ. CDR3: CASSLVTSGRSEQFF. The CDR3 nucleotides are TGTGCCAGCAGCTTAGTTACTAGCGGGAGGAGCGAGCAGTTCTTC.